Described below is a single T cell receptor beta chain sequence and its context. These data belong to a study of blood T cell repertoires in COVID-19. Germline V gene lookup returns CDR1 SGHDN and CDR2 FVKESK. V was trimmed by 0 bases and J by 3 bases, leaving 12 bases between them. The CDR3 has 16 amino acids. As handled by the study authors: Amplifying reference gene primers gave estimates of nucleated cell counts. The assay was immunoSEQ multiplex PCR, and TCRdb's table has in-frame clones only and misses some. V, J and clone size were drawn from that table, and D and trimming were deduced from the DNA. This sample yields 100,000 to 150,000 clones, of which roughly 72% are seen a single time; roughly 5.5% belongs to the top ten.

The rearrangement joins TRBV14 to TRBJ2-1; D not certain. The sequence was collected from a man in his 60s with acute or convalescent COVID-19. Sequencing input: peripheral blood. This CDR3 is CASSQERSRYYNEQFF. CDR3 sequence (DNA): TGTGCCAGCAGCCAAGAGAGGTCTAGGTACTACAATGAGCAGTTCTTC.